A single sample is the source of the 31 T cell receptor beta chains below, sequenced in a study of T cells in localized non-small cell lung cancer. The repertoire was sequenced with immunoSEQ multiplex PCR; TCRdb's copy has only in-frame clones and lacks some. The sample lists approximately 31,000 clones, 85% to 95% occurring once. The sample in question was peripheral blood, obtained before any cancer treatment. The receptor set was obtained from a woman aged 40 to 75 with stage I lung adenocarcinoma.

CDR3 DNA: TGTGCCAGCAGCTTAAGTTTGAAGACCCAGTACTTC. It is translated as CASSLSLKTQYF. The chain couples TRBV7-2 to TRBJ2-5; D remains ambiguous. Trimming stripped 2 bases from V and 6 bases from J, with 7 bases between. Germline CDR1 is SGHTA and CDR2 is FQGNSA. There are 12 residues in the CDR3.

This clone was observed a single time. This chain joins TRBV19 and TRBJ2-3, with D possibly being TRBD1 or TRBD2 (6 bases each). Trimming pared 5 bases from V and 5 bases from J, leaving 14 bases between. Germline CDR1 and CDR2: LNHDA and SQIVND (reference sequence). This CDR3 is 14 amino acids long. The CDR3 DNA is TGTGCCAGTAGTCCCCGGGGGCGGGGAGATACGCAGTATTTT. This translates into CASSPRGRGDTQYF.

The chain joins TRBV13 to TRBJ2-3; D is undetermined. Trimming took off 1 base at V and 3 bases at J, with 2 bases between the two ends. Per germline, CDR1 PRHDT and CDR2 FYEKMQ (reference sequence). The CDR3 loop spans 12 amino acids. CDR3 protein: CASSLETDTQYF. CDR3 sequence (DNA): TGTGCCAGCAGCTTAGAGACAGATACGCAGTATTTT.

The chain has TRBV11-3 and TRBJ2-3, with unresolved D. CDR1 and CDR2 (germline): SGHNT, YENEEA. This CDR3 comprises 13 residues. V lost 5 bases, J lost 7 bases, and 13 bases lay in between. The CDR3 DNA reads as TGTGCCAGCAGCCCACGGTCCGGAAATACGCAGTATTTT. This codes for CASSPRSGNTQYF.

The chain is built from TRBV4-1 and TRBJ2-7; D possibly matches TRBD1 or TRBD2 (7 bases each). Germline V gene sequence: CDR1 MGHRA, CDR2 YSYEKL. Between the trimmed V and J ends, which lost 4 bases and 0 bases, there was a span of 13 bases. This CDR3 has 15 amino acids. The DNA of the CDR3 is TGCGCCAGCAGCCCGGGCAGGGGGGGCTCCTACGAGCAGTACTTC. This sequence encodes CASSPGRGGSYEQYF.

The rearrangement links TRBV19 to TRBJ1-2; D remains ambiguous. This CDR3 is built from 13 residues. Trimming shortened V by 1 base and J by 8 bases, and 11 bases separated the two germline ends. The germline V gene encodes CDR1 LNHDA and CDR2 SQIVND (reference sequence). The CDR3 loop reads CASSIGLGPGYTF. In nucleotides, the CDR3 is TGTGCCAGTAGTATAGGACTTGGTCCCGGCTACACCTTC. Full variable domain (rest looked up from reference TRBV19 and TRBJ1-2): DGGITQSPKYLFRKEGQNVTLSCEQNLNHDAMYWYRQDPGQGLRLIYYSQIVNDFQKGDIAEGYSVSREKKESFPLTVTSAQKNPTAFYLCASSIGLGPGYTFGSGTRLTVV.

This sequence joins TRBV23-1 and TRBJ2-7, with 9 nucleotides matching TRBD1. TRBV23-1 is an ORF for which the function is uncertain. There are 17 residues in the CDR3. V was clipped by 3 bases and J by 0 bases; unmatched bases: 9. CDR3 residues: CASSHPGTGWGSYEQYF. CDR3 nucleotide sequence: TGCGCCAGCAGTCACCCTGGGACAGGGTGGGGCTCCTACGAGCAGTACTTC.

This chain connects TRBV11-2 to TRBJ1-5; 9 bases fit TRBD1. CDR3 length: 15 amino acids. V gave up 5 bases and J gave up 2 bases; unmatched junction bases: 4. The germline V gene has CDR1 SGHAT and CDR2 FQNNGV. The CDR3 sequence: CASSLTGGGNQPQHF. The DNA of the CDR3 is TGTGCCAGCAGCCTTACAGGGGGCGGCAATCAGCCCCAGCATTTT.

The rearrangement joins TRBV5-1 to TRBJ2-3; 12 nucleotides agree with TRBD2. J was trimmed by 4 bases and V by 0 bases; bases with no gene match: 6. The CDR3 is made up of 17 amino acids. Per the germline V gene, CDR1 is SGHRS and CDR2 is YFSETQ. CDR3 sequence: CASSLDLAGGGPDTQYF. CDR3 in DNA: TGCGCCAGCAGCTTGGATCTAGCGGGAGGGGGGCCAGATACGCAGTATTTT.

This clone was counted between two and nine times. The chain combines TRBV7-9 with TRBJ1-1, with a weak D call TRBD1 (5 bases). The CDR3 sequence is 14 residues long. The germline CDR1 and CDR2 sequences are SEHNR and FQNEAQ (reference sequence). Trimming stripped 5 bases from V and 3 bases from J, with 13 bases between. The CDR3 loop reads CASSLQAEYTEAFF. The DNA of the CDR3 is TGTGCCAGCAGCCTACAGGCAGAGTACACTGAAGCTTTCTTT.

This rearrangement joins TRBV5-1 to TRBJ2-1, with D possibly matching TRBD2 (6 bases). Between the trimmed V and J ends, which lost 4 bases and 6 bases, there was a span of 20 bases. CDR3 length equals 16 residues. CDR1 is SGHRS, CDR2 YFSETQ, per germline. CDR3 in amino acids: CASSLWGGGAFNEQFF. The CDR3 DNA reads TGCGCCAGCAGCCTCTGGGGAGGCGGGGCGTTCAATGAGCAGTTCTTC.

Written as DNA, the CDR3 is TGTGCCAGTAGTATAGAGGGCAGGGGGAACACTGAAGCTTTCTTT. Its translation is CASSIEGRGNTEAFF. The chain is built from TRBV19 and TRBJ1-1, with D possibly matching TRBD1 (6 bases). The CDR3 is 15 residues long. Deletions cut 0 bases from V and 1 base from J, with 9 bases between. Germline V lookup: CDR1 LNHDA, CDR2 SQIVND (reference sequence).

In nucleotides, the CDR3 is TGTGCCAGCAGCCCGGACAGGAACACCGGGGAGCTGTTTTTT. Its translation is CASSPDRNTGELFF. The chain recombines TRBV7-2 with TRBJ2-2, with D possibly being TRBD1 (6 bases). CDR1 is SGHTA, CDR2 FQGNSA, per germline. CDR3 size: 14 residues. V dropped 5 bases and J dropped 1 base, with 8 bases sitting between them.

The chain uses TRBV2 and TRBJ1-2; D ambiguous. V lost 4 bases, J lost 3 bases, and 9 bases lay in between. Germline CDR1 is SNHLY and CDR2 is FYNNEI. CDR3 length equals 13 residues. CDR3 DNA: TGTGCCAGCAGTGGACCCAACTACTATGGCTACACCTTC. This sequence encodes CASSGPNYYGYTF.

Written as DNA, the CDR3 is TGCGCCAGCCGGAGTCAAGAAGGACAGAGCTACAATGAGCAGTTCTTC. Translating it yields CASRSQEGQSYNEQFF. This sequence joins TRBV5-1 and TRBJ2-1; a possible D gene is TRBD1 (6 bases). The CDR3 loop spans 16 amino acids. Trimming shortened V by 7 bases and J by 3 bases, and 20 bases separated the two germline ends. Germline V lookup: CDR1 SGHRS, CDR2 YFSETQ.

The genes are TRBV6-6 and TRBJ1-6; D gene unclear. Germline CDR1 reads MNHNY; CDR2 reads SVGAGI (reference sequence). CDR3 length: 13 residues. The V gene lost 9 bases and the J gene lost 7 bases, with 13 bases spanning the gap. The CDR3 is CASGSPRNSPLHF. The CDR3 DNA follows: TGTGCCAGTGGGAGCCCCCGAAATTCACCCCTCCACTTT.

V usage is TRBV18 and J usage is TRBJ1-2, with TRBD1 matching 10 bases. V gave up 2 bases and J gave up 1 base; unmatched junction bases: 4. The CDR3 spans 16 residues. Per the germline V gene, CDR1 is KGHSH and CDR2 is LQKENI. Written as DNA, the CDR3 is TGTGCCAGCTCACCAGGGACAGGGGCCCTTAACTATGGCTACACCTTC. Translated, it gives CASSPGTGALNYGYTF.

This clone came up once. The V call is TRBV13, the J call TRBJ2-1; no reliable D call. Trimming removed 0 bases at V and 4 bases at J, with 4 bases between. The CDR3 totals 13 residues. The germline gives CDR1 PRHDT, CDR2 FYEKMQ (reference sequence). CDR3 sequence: CASSLGQYNEQFF. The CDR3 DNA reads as TGTGCCAGCAGCTTAGGGCAGTACAATGAGCAGTTCTTC. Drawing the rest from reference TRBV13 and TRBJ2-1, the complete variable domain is AAGVIQSPRHLIKEKRETATLKCYPIPRHDTVYWYQQGPGQDPQFLISFYEKMQSDKGSIPDRFSAQQFSDYHSELNMSSLELGDSALYFCASSLGQYNEQFFGPGTRLTVL.

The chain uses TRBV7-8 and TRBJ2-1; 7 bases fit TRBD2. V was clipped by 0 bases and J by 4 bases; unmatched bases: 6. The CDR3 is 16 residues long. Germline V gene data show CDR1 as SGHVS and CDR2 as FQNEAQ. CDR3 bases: TGTGCCAGCAGCTTAGCGCGGGGGACGGTGTACAATGAGCAGTTCTTC. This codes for CASSLARGTVYNEQFF.

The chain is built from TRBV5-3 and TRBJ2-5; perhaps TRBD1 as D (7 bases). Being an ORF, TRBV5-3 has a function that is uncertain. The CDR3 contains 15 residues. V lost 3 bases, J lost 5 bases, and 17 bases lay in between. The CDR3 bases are TGTGCCAGAAGCTGCGGGACAGCACGACAGGAGACCCAGTACTTC. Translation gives CARSCGTARQETQYF.

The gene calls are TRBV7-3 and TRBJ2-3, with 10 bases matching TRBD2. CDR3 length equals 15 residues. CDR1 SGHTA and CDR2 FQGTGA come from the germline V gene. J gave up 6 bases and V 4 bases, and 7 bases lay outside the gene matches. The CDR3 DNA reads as TGTGCCAGCAGCTCCCTAGCGGGAGAGGCGGATACGCAGTATTTT. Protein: CASSSLAGEADTQYF.

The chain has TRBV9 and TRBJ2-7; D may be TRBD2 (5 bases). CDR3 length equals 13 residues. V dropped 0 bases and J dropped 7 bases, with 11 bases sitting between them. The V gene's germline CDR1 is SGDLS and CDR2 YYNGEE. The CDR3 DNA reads TGTGCCAGCAGCGTAGTAGGAGAGGGAGAGCAGTACTTC. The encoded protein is CASSVVGEGEQYF.

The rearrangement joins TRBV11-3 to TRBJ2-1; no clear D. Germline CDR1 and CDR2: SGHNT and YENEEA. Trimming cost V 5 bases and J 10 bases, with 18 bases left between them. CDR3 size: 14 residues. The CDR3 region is CASSAHPLQREQFF. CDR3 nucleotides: TGTGCCAGCAGCGCCCACCCCCTTCAAAGAGAGCAGTTCTTC.

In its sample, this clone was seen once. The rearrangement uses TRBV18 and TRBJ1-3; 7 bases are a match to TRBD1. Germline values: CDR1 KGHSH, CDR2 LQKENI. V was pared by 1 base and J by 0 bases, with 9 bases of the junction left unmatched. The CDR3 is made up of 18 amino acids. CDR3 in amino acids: CASSPLTRQGHSGNTIYF. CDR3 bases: TGTGCCAGCTCACCACTTACCCGACAGGGACACTCTGGAAACACCATATATTTT.

The CDR3 DNA reads as TGCAGCGTTTTTACAGGGGCTCGGGGCTACACCTTC. As protein: CSVFTGARGYTF. J is TRBJ1-2 and V is TRBV29-1, with 7 bases fitting TRBD1. Trimming removed 5 bases from V and 8 bases from J; junction bases left unmatched: 8. Germline CDR1 SQVTM, CDR2 ANQGSEA. CDR3 length equals 12 residues. Combining the CDR3 with reference TRBV29-1 and TRBJ1-2 gives the whole variable domain SAVISQKPSRDICQRGTSLTIQCQVDSQVTMMFWYRQQPGQSLTLIATANQGSEATYESGFVIDKFPISRPNLTFSTLTVSNMSPEDSSIYLCSVFTGARGYTFGSGTRLTVV.

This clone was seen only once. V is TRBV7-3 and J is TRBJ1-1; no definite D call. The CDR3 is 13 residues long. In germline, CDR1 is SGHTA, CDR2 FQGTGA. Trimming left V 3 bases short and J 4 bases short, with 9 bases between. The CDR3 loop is CASSFSESTEAFF. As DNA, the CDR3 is TGTGCCAGCAGCTTTTCCGAGAGCACTGAAGCTTTCTTT.

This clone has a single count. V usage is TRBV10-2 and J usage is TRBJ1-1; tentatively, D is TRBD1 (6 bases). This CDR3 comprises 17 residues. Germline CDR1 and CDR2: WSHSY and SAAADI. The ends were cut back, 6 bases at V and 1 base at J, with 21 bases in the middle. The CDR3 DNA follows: TGCGCCAGCAGAGGGGGGATAAGTCTAGCTCCGAACACTGAAGCTTTCTTT. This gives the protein CASRGGISLAPNTEAFF.

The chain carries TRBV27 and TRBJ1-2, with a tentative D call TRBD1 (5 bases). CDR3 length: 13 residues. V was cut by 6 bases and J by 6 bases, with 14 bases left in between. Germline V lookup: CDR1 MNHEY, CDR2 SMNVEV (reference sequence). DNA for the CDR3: TGTGCCAGCAGCCCATACGGGGCTGATGGCTACACCTTC. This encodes CASSPYGADGYTF.

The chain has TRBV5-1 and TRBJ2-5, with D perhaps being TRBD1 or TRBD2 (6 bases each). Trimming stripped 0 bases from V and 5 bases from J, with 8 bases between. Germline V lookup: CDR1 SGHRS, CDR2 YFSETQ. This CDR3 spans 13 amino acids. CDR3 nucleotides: TGCGCCAGCAGCTTGGAAGGGGGGGAGACCCAGTACTTC. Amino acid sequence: CASSLEGGETQYF.

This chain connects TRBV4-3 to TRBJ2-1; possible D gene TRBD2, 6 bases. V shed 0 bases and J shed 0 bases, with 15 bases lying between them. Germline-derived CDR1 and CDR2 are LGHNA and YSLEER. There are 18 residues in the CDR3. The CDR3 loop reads CASSQDLWRESSYNEQFF. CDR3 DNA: TGCGCCAGCAGCCAAGATCTTTGGAGGGAAAGCTCCTACAATGAGCAGTTCTTC.

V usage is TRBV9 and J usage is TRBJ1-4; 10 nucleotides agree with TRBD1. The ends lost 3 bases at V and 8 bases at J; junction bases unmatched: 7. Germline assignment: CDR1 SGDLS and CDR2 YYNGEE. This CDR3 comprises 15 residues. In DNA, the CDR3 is TGTGCCAGCAGCGAGACAGGGGGCTGGGAGGAAAAACTGTTTTTT. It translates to CASSETGGWEEKLFF.